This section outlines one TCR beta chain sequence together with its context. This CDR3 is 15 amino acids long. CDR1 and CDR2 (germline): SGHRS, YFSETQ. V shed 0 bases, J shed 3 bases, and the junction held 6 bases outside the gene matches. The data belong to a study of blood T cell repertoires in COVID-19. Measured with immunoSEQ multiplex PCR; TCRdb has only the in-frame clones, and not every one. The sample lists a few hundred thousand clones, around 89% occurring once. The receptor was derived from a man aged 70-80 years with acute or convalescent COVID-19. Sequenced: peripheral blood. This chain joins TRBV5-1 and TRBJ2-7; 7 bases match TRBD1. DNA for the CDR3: TGCGCCAGCAGCTTGGCGGGACAGTATTTCTACGAGCAGTACTTC. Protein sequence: CASSLAGQYFYEQYF.